The 28 T cell receptor beta chains below all came from one sample that was sequenced in a study of CXCR3-negative and CXCR3-positive naive CD8 T cells. Libraries were UMI-labeled 5' RACE TRB cDNA. TCRdb reprocessed the 5' RACE reads and keeps a single row for each CDR3 protein, giving no DNA. Its listing shows tens of thousands of distinct CDR3 sequences. Study-wide results and limits: More hydrophobic TRB CDR3s were found in CXCR3-positive naive cells than in CXCR3-negative naive cells.

Antigens of these TCRs are unknown. Material: naive CXCR3+ CD8+ T cells from blood. Subset here: CD45RO-CCR7+CD27+CD95- naive CD8+ T cells expressing CXCR3 (TNR3+). These receptors all stem from a human donor in good health. Some clones in this sample may be carry-over from other donors' samples.

CDR3 loop: CASSPGRVMNTEAFF. V usage is TRBV9 and J usage is TRBJ1-1. Germline V lookup: CDR1 SGDLS, CDR2 YYNGEE. CDR3 length: 15 amino acids.

The chain joins TRBV9 to TRBJ2-7; TCRdb's assignment of TRBD2 cannot be checked, as there is no DNA. Germline CDR1 SGDLS, CDR2 YYNGEE. The CDR3 extends over 16 amino acids. This chain's CDR3 is CASSLGGGGTTYEQYF. The full variable domain, with the rest looked up from reference TRBV9 and TRBJ2-7, is DSGVTQTPKHLITATGQRVTLRCSPRSGDLSVYWYQQSLDQGLQFLIQYYNGEERAKGNILERFSAQQFPDLHSELNLSSLELGDSALYFCASSLGGGGTTYEQYFGPGTRLTVT.

CDR3 amino acids: CASSFRGGTSYEQYF. The rearrangement links TRBV28 to TRBJ2-7; the TRBD2 assignment by TCRdb is unverifiable without DNA. The germline V gene encodes CDR1 MDHEN and CDR2 SYDVKM. The CDR3 sequence is 15 residues long.

The chain is built from TRBV6-6 and TRBJ2-7. Germline CDR1 and CDR2: MNHNY and SVGAGI (reference sequence). The CDR3 has 12 residues. CDR3 residues: CASSSQVYEQYF.

The rearrangement links TRBV18 to TRBJ2-1; TCRdb reports TRBD2, a call that lacks DNA to check it against. The CDR3 has 16 amino acids. The V gene's germline CDR1 is KGHSH and CDR2 LQKENI. The CDR3 reads CASSPLDFLEGSEQFF.

This chain joins TRBV9 and TRBJ2-7; the D gene TCRdb calls, TRBD2, cannot be checked with no DNA. CDR1 and CDR2 from the germline V gene are SGDLS and YYNGEE. The CDR3 consists of 16 residues. The CDR3 sequence is CASSVRGGQGTYEQYF.

Here the CDR3 reads CASSLTLADTQYF. The gene calls are TRBV28 and TRBJ2-3. Germline V gene sequence: CDR1 MDHEN, CDR2 SYDVKM. The CDR3 loop spans 13 amino acids.

The chain couples TRBV27 to TRBJ2-1; TCRdb designates TRBD2, a call that cannot be tested without DNA. This CDR3 is built from 17 residues. The V gene's germline CDR1 is MNHEY and CDR2 SMNVEV (reference sequence). The CDR3 spells CASSLGLAGSSYNEQFF.

This sequence joins TRBV18 and TRBJ2-5; without DNA, the TCRdb call of TRBD2 cannot be checked. Germline V gene data show CDR1 as KGHSH and CDR2 as LQKENI. The CDR3 contains 14 residues. The CDR3 here is CASSPWGLGETQYF.

This chain's CDR3 is CASSPRTAEIYEQYF. V and J are TRBV2 and TRBJ2-7; TCRdb designates TRBD1, a call that cannot be tested without DNA. The V gene's germline CDR1 is SNHLY and CDR2 FYNNEI. The CDR3 loop spans 15 amino acids.

This chain joins TRBV6-2 or TRBV6-3 and TRBJ2-2; TCRdb gives TRBD2 as the D gene, but with no DNA this cannot be confirmed. The CDR3 has 16 amino acids. Germline lookup yields CDR1 MNHEY and CDR2 SVGEGT. This CDR3 is CASRYPTGGIAGELFF.

The chain links TRBV20-1 to TRBJ2-2; no DNA is available, so the TRBD1 call from TCRdb remains unchecked. CDR1 is DFQATT, CDR2 SNEGSKA, per germline (reference sequence). The CDR3 has 15 residues. The CDR3 loop reads CSAVAREVNTGELFF.

This chain links TRBV20-1 with TRBJ2-1; lacking DNA, the TRBD1 call made by TCRdb goes unchecked. Germline lookup yields CDR1 DFQATT and CDR2 SNEGSKA (reference sequence). This CDR3 is 16 amino acids long. CDR3 in amino acids: CSARVQGGQPRNEQFF.

The rearrangement joins TRBV12-3 or TRBV12-4 to TRBJ2-2; TCRdb's D gene call, TRBD1, goes unchecked for lack of DNA. The CDR3 runs 12 residues. The CDR3: CASSFGGGELFF.

The chain carries TRBV29-1 and TRBJ1-4; TCRdb designates TRBD1, a call that cannot be tested without DNA. The CDR3 runs to 16 residues. Germline values: CDR1 SQVTM, CDR2 ANQGSEA. The CDR3 is CSVEDGATAFDEKLFF.

The gene calls are TRBV5-1 and TRBJ2-7; TCRdb selects TRBD2, and the lack of DNA leaves this call unchecked. Looked up from germline, CDR1 is SGHRS and CDR2 is YFSETQ. This CDR3 is built from 16 residues. CDR3 sequence reads: CASSLEGLAGVNEQYF.

The CDR3: CSAPLLSYNEQFF. V gene TRBV20-1 combines with J gene TRBJ2-1. Per the germline V gene, CDR1 is DFQATT and CDR2 is SNEGSKA (reference sequence). This CDR3 spans 13 amino acids.

This sequence joins TRBV6-5 and TRBJ1-5; TCRdb reports TRBD1, a call that lacks DNA to check it against. Germline loops: CDR1 MNHEY, CDR2 SVGAGI. The CDR3 is made up of 14 amino acids. The CDR3 protein is CASSRGQYNQPQHF.

The genes are TRBV29-1 and TRBJ2-7; TCRdb's D gene call, TRBD1, goes unchecked for lack of DNA. CDR3 length equals 12 residues. Germline values: CDR1 SQVTM, CDR2 ANQGSEA. The CDR3 loop is CSAGTGVLEQYF.

The chain is built from TRBV7-9 and TRBJ2-7. Germline V CDR1 and CDR2: SEHNR, FQNEAQ (reference sequence). The CDR3 contains 11 residues. The CDR3: CASSYTYEQYF. Drawing the rest from reference TRBV7-9 and TRBJ2-7, the complete variable domain is DTGVSQNPRHKITKRGQNVTFRCDPISEHNRLYWYRQTLGQGPEFLTYFQNEAQLEKSRLLSDRFSAERPKGSFSTLEIQRTEQGDSAMYLCASSYTYEQYFGPGTRLTVT.

The chain is built from TRBV7-2 and TRBJ2-6; the TCRdb D gene call, TRBD2, has no DNA to confirm it. CDR3 size: 20 residues. The germline gives CDR1 SGHTA, CDR2 FQGNSA. CDR3 amino acids: CASSLAPSGGIVLGANVLTF.

This chain uses TRBV7-2 with TRBJ2-3. Germline CDR1 reads SGHTA; CDR2 reads FQGNSA. The CDR3 extends over 15 amino acids. The CDR3 spells CASSPKGAGWGTQYF.

The gene calls are TRBV12-3 or TRBV12-4 and TRBJ2-1; the TRBD1 assignment by TCRdb is unverifiable without DNA. The CDR3 loop spans 16 amino acids. CDR3 loop: CASSPPRGTVWYEQFF.

The CDR3 loop reads CASSSQGTEAFF. The chain combines TRBV9 with TRBJ1-1; the D gene TCRdb calls, TRBD1, cannot be checked with no DNA. The CDR3 loop spans 12 amino acids. Germline CDR1 and CDR2: SGDLS and YYNGEE.

The V call is TRBV7-6, the J call TRBJ2-2. The germline gives CDR1 SGHVS, CDR2 FNYEAQ. This CDR3 spans 16 amino acids. The CDR3 region is CASSSTVEGPTGELFF. The full variable domain, with the rest looked up from reference TRBV7-6 and TRBJ2-2, is GAGVSQSPRYKVTKRGQDVALRCDPISGHVSLYWYRQALGQGPEFLTYFNYEAQQDKSGLPNDRFSAERPEGSISTLTIQRTEQRDSAMYRCASSSTVEGPTGELFFGEGSRLTVL.

This chain links TRBV29-1 with TRBJ2-7. Germline V gives CDR1 SQVTM, CDR2 ANQGSEA. The CDR3 runs 13 residues. The CDR3 here is CSVVTGTSYEQYF.

The CDR3: CSAGQASYNEQFF. The gene calls are TRBV29-1 and TRBJ2-1; TCRdb names TRBD1, which stays unverified in the absence of DNA. CDR3 length equals 13 residues. Germline CDR1 reads SQVTM; CDR2 reads ANQGSEA.

The rearrangement links TRBV5-6 to TRBJ2-7; TCRdb outputs TRBD1, but without DNA this stays unchecked. Germline-derived CDR1 and CDR2 are SGHDT and YYEEEE. There are 15 residues in the CDR3. CDR3 sequence: CASSLLGQGSGEQYF.